This TCR beta chain appears in the sequencing data of a study of blood T cell repertoires in COVID-19. Study details: Italy, Spain and the United States were the sources of the convalescent and acute COVID-19 samples. T cells, B-cell-depleted T cells, or PBMCs supplied cDNA or gDNA.

In the source study's methods: Scientists estimated how many nucleated cells there were by amplifying reference gene primers. TCRdb's copy holds only in-frame clones and misses some; the assay was immunoSEQ multiplex PCR. The D gene and trimming were derived from the DNA, and the V and J assignments and clone size from that table. The sample shows about 400,000 clones, around 87% of them seen only once. In germline, CDR1 is MNHEY, CDR2 SVGAGI. V lost 0 bases, J lost 4 bases, and 11 bases lay in between. The CDR3 runs to 15 residues. This chain joins TRBV6-5 and TRBJ2-3; D might be TRBD2 (5 bases). The clonotype originates from a human donor in a cohort sampled during active COVID-19. Sequencing used peripheral blood. In DNA form, the CDR3 reads TGTGCCAGCAGTTACTCCGCCAACGGGGCAGATACGCAGTATTTT. Translating it yields CASSYSANGADTQYF.